Below are 27 T cell receptor beta chains sequenced from a single sample in a study of blood T cell repertoires in COVID-19. The assay was immunoSEQ multiplex PCR, and TCRdb's table has in-frame clones only and misses some. The sample has about 67,000 clones, roughly three quarters seen once. Sequencing was carried out using peripheral blood. The origin of the receptors is a woman aged 55-75 years with acute or convalescent COVID-19.

In its sample, this clone was seen once. This chain links TRBV7-2 with TRBJ1-1, with 7 bases lining up with TRBD1. Trimming cost V 6 bases and J 4 bases; bases outside gene matches: 8. The CDR3 contains 14 residues. Germline lookup yields CDR1 SGHTA and CDR2 FQGNSA. DNA of the CDR3: TGTGCCAGCAGAAGGACAGGTCGGAGCACTGAAGCTTTCTTT. Its protein is CASRRTGRSTEAFF.

The chain combines TRBV6-6 with TRBJ1-5; unclear D gene. CDR1 and CDR2 from the germline V gene are MNHNY and SVGAGI (reference sequence). Trimming left V 6 bases short and J 4 bases short, with 13 bases between. The CDR3 sequence is 14 residues long. The CDR3 region has the DNA TGTGCCAGCAGAGCGGCGAACCCGAATCAGCCCCAGCATTTT. Its protein is CASRAANPNQPQHF.

V gene TRBV12-3 or TRBV12-4 combines with J gene TRBJ1-2; D ambiguous. V lost 3 bases and J 6 bases, leaving 11 bases between the germline ends. The CDR3 contains 13 residues. CDR3 DNA sequence: TGTGCCAGCAGTTTTCGGCAGGCCGATGGCTACACCTTC. Translated, it gives CASSFRQADGYTF.

This clone has ten or more counts. The chain has TRBV27 and TRBJ1-2; D gene ambiguous. Per the germline V gene, CDR1 is MNHEY and CDR2 is SMNVEV (reference sequence). The CDR3 sequence is 12 residues long. Trimming removed 4 bases from V and 6 bases from J, with 9 bases in between. CDR3 loop: CASSSGQHGYTF. The CDR3 coding sequence is TGTGCCAGCAGTTCTGGGCAGCATGGCTACACCTTC.

Here the CDR3 reads CASSRLAQGIGEQYF. The CDR3 DNA reads as TGTGCCAGCAGCCGCTTGGCCCAGGGGATCGGCGAGCAGTACTTC. This chain links TRBV6-2 or TRBV6-3 with TRBJ2-7; D is perhaps TRBD1 (6 bases). CDR3 length: 15 amino acids. Trimming took 6 bases from V and 6 from J, leaving 21 bases between them. Germline assignment: CDR1 MNHEY and CDR2 SVGEGT.

This clone was observed a few times. V and J are TRBV24-1 and TRBJ2-5, with 13 bases fitting TRBD2. The CDR3 has 15 amino acids. Germline loops: CDR1 KGHDR, CDR2 SFDVKD. Losses at the gene ends were 7 bases for V and 5 bases for J; bases not matched to a gene: 6. Here the CDR3 reads CATSAGTSGVETQYF. CDR3 bases: TGTGCCACCAGCGCCGGGACTAGCGGGGTGGAGACCCAGTACTTC.

This clone was seen just once. This rearrangement joins TRBV12-3 or TRBV12-4 to TRBJ1-4; 8 bases fit TRBD1. CDR3 length: 13 amino acids. Losses at the gene ends were 4 bases for V and 8 bases for J; bases not matched to a gene: 3. The CDR3 coding sequence is TGTGCCAGCAGTTGGACAGGGACGGAAAAACTGTTTTTT. Its translation is CASSWTGTEKLFF.

V is TRBV7-2 and J is TRBJ1-2, with 7 nucleotides matching TRBD1. The V gene end was trimmed by 4 bases and the J gene end by 4 bases; junction bases not matched to a gene: 12. There are 16 residues in the CDR3. Per germline, CDR1 SGHTA and CDR2 FQGNSA. The CDR3 DNA sequence: TGTGCCAGCAGCTCAGGACAGGCTTGGGGTGGCTATGGCTACACCTTC. Translating it yields CASSSGQAWGGYGYTF.

The J gene is TRBJ2-2, the V gene TRBV5-1; 9 bases are a match to TRBD1. Germline V gene data show CDR1 as SGHRS and CDR2 as YFSETQ. V lost 0 bases and J lost 6; bases outside the gene matches: 9. The CDR3 has 17 residues. The CDR3 coding sequence is TGCGCCAGCAGCTTGGAACCGGGACAGGGAGTGGCCGGGGAGCTGTTTTTT. It is translated as CASSLEPGQGVAGELFF. The whole variable domain, remainder taken from reference TRBV5-1 and TRBJ2-2, is KAGVTQTPRYLIKTRGQQVTLSCSPISGHRSVSWYQQTPGQGLQFLFEYFSETQRNKGNFPGRFSGRQFSNSRSEMNVSTLELGDSALYLCASSLEPGQGVAGELFFGEGSRLTVL.

The V call is TRBV6-5, the J call TRBJ1-2, with TRBD1 matching 8 bases. This CDR3 contains 14 residues. Germline V gives CDR1 MNHEY, CDR2 SVGAGI. With 8 bases clipped from V and 7 bases from J, the junction kept 12 bases outside the gene matches. The CDR3: CASVQTGVAGGYTF. For the CDR3, the DNA is TGTGCCAGCGTCCAGACAGGGGTGGCAGGTGGCTACACCTTC.

This clone was seen only once. This chain links TRBV12-3 or TRBV12-4 with TRBJ1-4; D call uncertain. CDR3 length: 13 residues. V lost 3 bases and J 8 bases, leaving 10 bases between the germline ends. The CDR3: CASSFGLGEKLFF. CDR3 nucleotides: TGTGCCAGCAGTTTTGGTCTCGGGGAAAAACTGTTTTTT.

This clone was observed a handful of times. The chain joins TRBV2 to TRBJ1-2; D is unclear. Germline V gene lookup returns CDR1 SNHLY and CDR2 FYNNEI. V gave up 2 bases and J gave up 0 bases, with 13 bases separating them. The CDR3 contains 16 residues. DNA for the CDR3: TGTGCCAGCAGTGAATACCCCGACAACCCTAACTATGGCTACACCTTC. Protein product: CASSEYPDNPNYGYTF. The variable domain in full, with the rest retrieved from reference TRBV2 and TRBJ1-2, is EPEVTQTPSHQVTQMGQEVILRCVPISNHLYFYWYRQILGQKVEFLVSFYNNEISEKSEIFDDQFSVERPDGSNFTLKIRSTKLEDSAMYFCASSEYPDNPNYGYTFGSGTRLTVV.

This chain uses TRBV7-9 with TRBJ2-7, with D unclear. Germline V gene lookup returns CDR1 SEHNR and CDR2 FQNEAQ (reference sequence). This CDR3 spans 11 amino acids. Trimming stripped 5 bases from V and 2 bases from J, with 4 bases between. CDR3 DNA sequence: TGTGCCAGCAGCGTTACCTACGAGCAGTACTTC. Amino acids: CASSVTYEQYF.

The gene calls are TRBV28 and TRBJ2-2, with 8 bases fitting TRBD2. The J segment lost 7 bases and the V segment lost 2 bases, leaving 3 bases of the junction unmatched. Per the germline V gene, CDR1 is MDHEN and CDR2 is SYDVKM. The CDR3 loop spans 14 amino acids. CDR3 sequence reads: CASSLSGGGGELFF. CDR3 nucleotide sequence: TGTGCCAGCAGTTTAAGCGGGGGCGGCGGGGAGCTGTTTTTT.

J is TRBJ1-6 and V is TRBV28; TRBD1 is a possible D gene (6 bases). The CDR3 sequence is 19 residues long. V was clipped by 5 bases and J by 5 bases, with 25 bases between them. CDR1 and CDR2 from the germline V gene are MDHEN and SYDVKM. The CDR3 DNA sequence: TGTGCCAGCAGTCCCCGTTCCGGGACAAGCCTAGTTGATAATTCACCCCTCCACTTT. As protein: CASSPRSGTSLVDNSPLHF.

The rearrangement uses TRBV7-9 and TRBJ1-4; D remains unclear. Germline loops: CDR1 SEHNR, CDR2 FQNEAQ (reference sequence). The CDR3 is 15 amino acids. Trimming took off 2 bases at V and 2 bases at J, with 9 bases between the two ends. CDR3 sequence reads: CASSLTTTTNEKLFF. For the CDR3, the DNA is TGTGCCAGCAGCTTAACGACAACCACTAATGAAAAACTGTTTTTT.

V is TRBV14 and J is TRBJ1-1; 7 bases align to TRBD1. The CDR3 has 14 amino acids. V shed 6 bases, J shed 7 bases, and the junction held 11 bases outside the gene matches. Germline V gene sequence: CDR1 SGHDN, CDR2 FVKESK. The CDR3 DNA sequence: TGTGCCAGCAGTCCTATGACAGGGAGGAATGAAGCTTTCTTT. This codes for CASSPMTGRNEAFF.

The chain has TRBV5-6 and TRBJ1-6; no reliable D call. Germline V lookup: CDR1 SGHDT, CDR2 YYEEEE. Trimming removed 2 bases at V and 9 bases at J, with 12 bases between. The CDR3 consists of 14 residues. CDR3: CASSFEGFGSPLHF. CDR3 in DNA: TGTGCCAGCAGCTTTGAGGGTTTTGGTTCACCCCTCCACTTT.

The chain employs TRBV7-9 and TRBJ1-2; TRBD1 matches at 7 bases. V lost 4 bases and J lost 8; bases outside the gene matches: 10. The CDR3 consists of 14 residues. Germline CDR1 is SEHNR and CDR2 is FQNEAQ (reference sequence). The CDR3 region has the DNA TGTGCCAGCAGCTCGGCAGGGGGGCTATTCGGCTACACCTTC. Translated: CASSSAGGLFGYTF.

J is TRBJ2-5 and V is TRBV4-1; no firm D call. Trimming stripped 4 bases from V and 2 bases from J, with 8 bases between. This CDR3 has 13 residues. CDR1 and CDR2 (germline): MGHRA, YSYEKL. The chain's CDR3 is CASSPSTQETQYF. The CDR3 DNA reads TGCGCCAGCAGCCCCTCTACTCAAGAGACCCAGTACTTC.

Written as DNA, the CDR3 is TGCGCCAGCAGCCGGGGGGCGGGGGATGAGACCCAGTACTTC. Translating it yields CASSRGAGDETQYF. The V and J genes are TRBV5-1 and TRBJ2-5; TRBD2 is a possible D gene (7 bases). The CDR3 spans 14 residues. V lost 4 bases and J lost 5, with 15 bases in between. CDR1 is SGHRS, CDR2 YFSETQ, per germline.

The chain has TRBV4-2 and TRBJ1-1; no clear D. CDR1 is LGHNA, CDR2 YNFKEQ, per germline. The CDR3 is 12 residues long. Trimming shortened V by 4 bases and J by 7 bases, and 10 bases separated the two germline ends. CDR3 region: CASSPNRDEAFF. The CDR3 DNA reads as TGTGCCAGCAGCCCGAATAGAGATGAAGCTTTCTTT.

V gene TRBV11-1 combines with J gene TRBJ1-1; 8 bases align to TRBD1. The CDR3 runs to 13 residues. V trimming: 5 bases; J trimming: 11 bases; junction bases outside the gene matches: 10. CDR1 and CDR2 from the germline V gene are SGHAT and FQDESV (reference sequence). As DNA, the CDR3 is TGTGCCAGCAGCACGCGGACAGGGTTAGGGGCTTTCTTT. It is translated as CASSTRTGLGAFF.

The chain joins TRBV6-5 to TRBJ1-2; D possibly corresponds to TRBD1 (5 bases). Germline V gene sequence: CDR1 MNHEY, CDR2 SVGAGI. The V gene lost 11 bases and the J gene lost 2 bases, with 18 bases spanning the gap. CDR3 length equals 14 residues. The CDR3 sequence: CAVKRRQINYGYTF. The CDR3 nucleotides are TGTGCCGTCAAACGCCGACAGATAAACTATGGCTACACCTTC.

J is TRBJ2-7 and V is TRBV12-5; tentative D call: TRBD1 (5 bases). Per germline, CDR1 LGHNT and CDR2 FRNRAP. This CDR3 region has 12 residues. V was trimmed by 2 bases and J by 5 bases, leaving 7 bases between them. The CDR3 nucleotides read TGTGCTAGTGGTTTGAGCAGGGACGAGCAGTACTTC. It yields the protein CASGLSRDEQYF. Looking up the rest from reference TRBV12-5 and TRBJ2-7 gives the full variable domain: DARVTQTPRHKVTEMGQEVTMRCQPILGHNTVFWYRQTMMQGLELLAYFRNRAPLDDSGMPKDRFSAEMPDATLATLKIQPSEPRDSAVYFCASGLSRDEQYFGPGTRLTVT.

The chain combines TRBV9 with TRBJ1-1; TRBD1 might be the D (5 bases). V lost 3 bases to trimming and J lost 4 bases, with 13 bases between them. CDR3 length equals 14 residues. Germline V gives CDR1 SGDLS, CDR2 YYNGEE. The CDR3 DNA follows: TGTGCCAGCAGCGCGGACCCTAGGGGCACTGAAGCTTTCTTT. It translates to CASSADPRGTEAFF.

V gene TRBV7-9 combines with J gene TRBJ1-1, with 7 bases identical to TRBD1. Per germline, CDR1 SEHNR and CDR2 FQNEAQ (reference sequence). V dropped 4 bases and J dropped 0; count of bases not matched to a gene: 2. The CDR3 contains 14 residues. CDR3 nucleotide sequence: TGTGCCAGCAGCTGGGGGACAGTGAACACTGAAGCTTTCTTT. It is translated as CASSWGTVNTEAFF.